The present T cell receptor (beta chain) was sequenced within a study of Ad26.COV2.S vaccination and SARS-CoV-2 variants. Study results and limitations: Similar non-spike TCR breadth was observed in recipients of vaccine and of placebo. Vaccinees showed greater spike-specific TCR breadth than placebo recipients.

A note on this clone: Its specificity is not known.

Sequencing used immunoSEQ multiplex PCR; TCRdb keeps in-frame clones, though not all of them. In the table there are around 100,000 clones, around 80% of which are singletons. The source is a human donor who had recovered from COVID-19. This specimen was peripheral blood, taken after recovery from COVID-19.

The CDR3 loop reads CAWGTGGETQYF. The CDR3 coding sequence is TGTGCCTGGGGGACAGGGGGAGAGACCCAGTACTTC. J is TRBJ2-5 and V is TRBV30, with TRBD1 identical over 11 bases. The CDR3 sequence is 12 residues long. Trimming cost V 5 bases and J 4 bases; bases outside gene matches: 0. Germline V gene data show CDR1 as GTSNPN and CDR2 as SVGIG (reference sequence).